The next 4 T cell receptor beta chains were all read from a single sample in a study of technical replicates of blood from a handful of donors. Assay: immunoSEQ multiplex PCR; the TCRdb copy retains only in-frame clones and omits some. The data contain around 68,000 clones, less than 98% of them singletons. The sequencing sample was made of T cells isolated from PBMCs. The receptor source for this set is a human donor in good health.

The chain's CDR3 is CASSHYRERTEAFF. The CDR3 DNA reads as TGTGCCAGCAGCCATTACAGGGAGCGTACTGAAGCTTTCTTT. The rearrangement joins TRBV5-8 to TRBJ1-1; weak D call: TRBD1 (6 bases). This CDR3 region has 14 residues. Germline assignment: CDR1 SGHTS and CDR2 YDEGEE. Between the trimmed V and J ends, which lost 4 bases and 5 bases, there was a span of 15 bases.

The V gene is TRBV9, the J gene TRBJ1-1; D perhaps matches TRBD1 (6 bases). CDR1 is SGDLS and CDR2 is YYNGEE in the germline V gene. CDR3 length: 16 amino acids. Trimming took 1 base from V and 0 from J, leaving 13 bases between them. CDR3 coding DNA: TGTGCCAGCAGCGTATGGGGGGGGCCAATGAACACTGAAGCTTTCTTT. Amino acid sequence: CASSVWGGPMNTEAFF.

Written as DNA, the CDR3 is TGTGCCAGCGGATTAGCGGGAGGAGACTACGAGCAGTACTTC. It yields the protein CASGLAGGDYEQYF. The chain carries TRBV11-2 and TRBJ2-7, with 10 bases identical to TRBD2. CDR3 length: 14 residues. Trimming took 8 bases from V and 3 from J; bases not matched to a gene: 7. Germline V CDR1 and CDR2: SGHAT, FQNNGV.

The chain links TRBV5-6 to TRBJ2-2, with D tentatively TRBD2 (6 bases). CDR1 SGHDT and CDR2 YYEEEE come from the germline V gene. The CDR3 is 17 residues long. Trimming took 4 bases from V and 2 from J, leaving 18 bases between them. The CDR3, as DNA: TGTGCCAGCAGCCTCTACAGGTTAGCGGTTAACACCGGGGAGCTGTTTTTT. Translation gives CASSLYRLAVNTGELFF.